Here is one TCR beta chain with its context. TCRdb keeps only in-frame clones here, not all; method: immunoSEQ multiplex PCR. This sample has just under 85,000 clones, with roughly 90% found just once. The record originates from a study of T cell changes during pregnancy in multiple sclerosis. The CDR3 length is 12 residues. Germline CDR1 reads KGHSH; CDR2 reads LQKENI. Trimming removed 5 bases at V and 3 bases at J, with 7 bases between. This chain uses TRBV18 with TRBJ1-2, with D unclear. Sequencing used peripheral blood, obtained in the first trimester of pregnancy. The source of this sequence is a female donor with multiple sclerosis, enrolled in a pregnancy study. The CDR3 coding sequence is TGTGCCAGCTCATTGCGGGACTATGGCTACACCTTC. It codes for CASSLRDYGYTF.